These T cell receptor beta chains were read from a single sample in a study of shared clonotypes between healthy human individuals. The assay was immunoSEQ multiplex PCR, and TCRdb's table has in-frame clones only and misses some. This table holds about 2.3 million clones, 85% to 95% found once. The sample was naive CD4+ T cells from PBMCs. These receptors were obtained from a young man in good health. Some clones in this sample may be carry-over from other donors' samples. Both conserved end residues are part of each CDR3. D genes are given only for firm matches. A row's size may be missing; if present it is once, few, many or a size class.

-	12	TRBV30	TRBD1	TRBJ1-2	CAWSVAPGGYTF	TGTGCCTGGAGTGTGGCCCCAGGGGGTTACACCTTC
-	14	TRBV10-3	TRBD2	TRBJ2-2	CAISVRAGDGELFF	TGTGCCATCAGTGTAAGAGCGGGAGACGGGGAGCTGTTTTTT
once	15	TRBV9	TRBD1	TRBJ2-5	CASSASQGAWETQYF	TGTGCCAGCAGCGCATCACAGGGGGCTTGGGAGACCCAGTACTTC
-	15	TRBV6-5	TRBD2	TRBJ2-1	CASSLGLAGPLVQFF	TGTGCCAGCAGTTTGGGACTAGCGGGGCCCTTGGTGCAGTTCTTC
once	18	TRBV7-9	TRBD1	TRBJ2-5	CASSASSRQGKNSWDQYF	TGTGCCAGCAGCGCATCGTCTAGACAGGGAAAGAACTCGTGGGACCAGTACTTC
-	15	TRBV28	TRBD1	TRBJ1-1	CASSLPTGMNTEAFF	TGTGCCAGCAGCCTTCCGACAGGGATGAACACTGAAGCTTTCTTT
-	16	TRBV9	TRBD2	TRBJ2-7	CASSLDVGTSGYEQYF	TGTGCCAGCAGCCTAGACGTTGGGACTAGCGGGTACGAGCAGTACTTC
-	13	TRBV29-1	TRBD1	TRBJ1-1	CSVLDRVGTEAFF	TGCAGCGTGCTGGACAGGGTAGGAACTGAAGCTTTCTTT
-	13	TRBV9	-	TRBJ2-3	CASSGPTGDTQYF	TGTGCCAGCAGCGGCCCCACGGGAGATACGCAGTATTTT
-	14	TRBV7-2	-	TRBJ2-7	CASSLARTAYEQYF	TGTGCCAGCAGCTTAGCCAGGACAGCCTACGAGCAGTACTTC
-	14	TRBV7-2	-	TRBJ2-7	CASSLLGKDYEQYF	TGTGCCAGCAGCTTATTGGGGAAAGACTACGAGCAGTACTTC
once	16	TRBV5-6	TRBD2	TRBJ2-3	CASSSILAGGSDTQYF	TGTGCCAGCAGCTCTATACTAGCGGGAGGATCAGATACGCAGTATTTT
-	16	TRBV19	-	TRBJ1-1	CASSKGVARVNTEAFF	TGTGCCAGTAGTAAAGGTGTTGCCAGAGTGAACACTGAAGCTTTCTTT
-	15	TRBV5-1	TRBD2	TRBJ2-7	CASSLGSSGTYEQYF	TGCGCCAGCAGCTTGGGGTCTAGCGGGACATACGAGCAGTACTTC
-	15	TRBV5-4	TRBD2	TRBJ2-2	CASSLPSGKTGELFF	TGTGCCAGCAGCTTGCCTAGCGGGAAAACCGGGGAGCTGTTTTTT
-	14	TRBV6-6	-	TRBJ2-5	CASSYSIEQETQYF	TGTGCCAGCAGTTACTCGATAGAACAAGAGACCCAGTACTTC
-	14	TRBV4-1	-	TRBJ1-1	CASSQEGYAQRAFF	TGCGCCAGCAGCCAAGAAGGGTACGCGCAGCGGGCTTTCTTT
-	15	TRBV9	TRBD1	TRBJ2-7	CASSVGQGFIYEQYF	TGTGCCAGCAGCGTTGGACAGGGGTTCATCTACGAGCAGTACTTC
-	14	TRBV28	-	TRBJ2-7	CASSPGTGRYEQYF	TGTGCCAGCAGCCCCGGGACGGGCAGGTACGAGCAGTACTTC
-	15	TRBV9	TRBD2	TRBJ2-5	CASSPSSGSEETQYF	TGTGCCAGCAGCCCATCCAGCGGGAGCGAGGAGACCCAGTACTTC
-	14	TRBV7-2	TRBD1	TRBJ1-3	CASSATGGTNTIYF	TGTGCCAGCAGCGCGACAGGGGGGACAAACACCATATATTTT
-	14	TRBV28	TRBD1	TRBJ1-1	CASSSSGGRTEAFF	TGTGCCAGCAGTTCCTCAGGGGGACGGACTGAAGCTTTCTTT
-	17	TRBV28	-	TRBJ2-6	CASSLSGKFSGANVLTF	TGTGCCAGCAGTTTATCAGGAAAATTCTCTGGGGCCAACGTCCTGACTTTC
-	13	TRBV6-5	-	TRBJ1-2	CASSSQGNYGYTF	TGTGCCAGCAGTTCACAGGGTAACTATGGCTACACCTTC
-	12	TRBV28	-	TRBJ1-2	CASSRQAYGYTF	TGTGCCAGCAGTCGACAAGCCTATGGCTACACCTTC
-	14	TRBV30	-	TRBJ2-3	CAGGTLLGTDTQYF	TGTGCCGGGGGGACCCTCCTGGGCACAGATACGCAGTATTTT
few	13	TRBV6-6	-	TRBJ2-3	CASRATATDTQYF	TGTGCCAGCAGAGCCACAGCAACAGATACGCAGTATTTT
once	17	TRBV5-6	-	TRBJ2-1	CASSEPRGGSSYNEQFF	TGTGCCAGCAGCGAACCAAGAGGGGGGAGCTCCTACAATGAGCAGTTCTTC
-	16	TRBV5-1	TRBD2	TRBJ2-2	CASSLAGGRGTGELFF	TGCGCCAGCAGCTTGGCAGGCGGGAGGGGCACCGGGGAGCTGTTTTTT
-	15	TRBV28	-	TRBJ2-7	CASSPHPPSGDEQCF	TGTGCCAGCAGTCCCCACCCGCCATCCGGGGACGAGCAGTGCTTC
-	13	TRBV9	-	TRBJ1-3	CASQGSSGNTIYF	TGTGCCAGTCAGGGTAGCTCTGGAAACACCATATATTTT
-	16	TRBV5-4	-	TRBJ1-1	CASGRQAGSMNTEAFF	TGTGCCAGCGGCCGGCAAGCGGGCTCTATGAACACTGAAGCTTTCTTT
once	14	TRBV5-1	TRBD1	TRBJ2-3	CASSSDRGADTQYF	TGCGCCAGCAGCTCAGACAGGGGCGCAGATACGCAGTATTTT